This entry lists 17 T cell receptor beta chains sequenced from one sample in a study of T-cell memory formation after mild COVID-19. A single record per CDR3 protein comes from TCRdb applying MiXCR to the 5' RACE reads. Counted here are about 150,000 distinct CDR3 sequences, 25% to 40% occurring once; the ten biggest clones make up around 12%. Material: PBMCs or a T cell subset sorted from them (not recorded which). These TCRs come from an adult woman who had mild COVID-19 (a few samples of this study predate the infection). Cell type and time point are not known.

The rearrangement links TRBV7-6 to TRBJ2-3; TRBD2 matches at 7 bases. The CDR3 has 14 amino acids. Germline V gene data show CDR1 as SGHVS and CDR2 as FNYEAQ. The V gene end was trimmed by 7 bases and the J gene end by 6 bases; junction bases not matched to a gene: 10. The CDR3 nucleotides are TGTGCCAGCACGAGGGCGGGAGATATGGATACGCAGTATTTT. This translates into CASTRAGDMDTQYF.

This sequence joins TRBV4-1 and TRBJ2-7, with D perhaps matching TRBD1 (5 bases). There are 15 residues in the CDR3. Germline V gene sequence: CDR1 MGHRA, CDR2 YSYEKL. V was clipped by 0 bases and J by 0 bases, with 9 bases between them. CDR3 in DNA: TGCGCCAGCAGCCAAGATCCTGACAGCTCCTACGAGCAGTACTTC. It translates to CASSQDPDSSYEQYF.

On this clonotype: A read error may produce the germline difference seen at one junction end. The genes are TRBV7-7 and TRBJ2-1; possible D gene TRBD1, 5 bases. Germline CDR1 is SSHAT and CDR2 is FNYEAQ (reference sequence). The CDR3 length is 14 residues. The CDR3 nucleotides read TGTGCTAGCAGCTTAGGAAGGCAGGGCGATGAGCAGTTCTTC. This encodes CASSLGRQGDEQFF.

The V call is TRBV4-3, the J call TRBJ2-2; D gene uncertain. Germline V gives CDR1 LGHNA, CDR2 YSLEER. This CDR3 is built from 14 residues. Trimming shortened V by 0 bases and J by 4 bases, and 6 bases separated the two germline ends. CDR3: CASSQDRSTGELFF. The CDR3 DNA sequence: TGCGCCAGCAGCCAAGATAGGAGCACCGGGGAGCTGTTTTTT.

This chain uses TRBV7-3 with TRBJ2-3; D not certain. The CDR3 loop spans 14 amino acids. Trimming took 0 bases from V and 2 from J, leaving 6 bases between them. Germline CDR1 and CDR2: SGHTA and FQGTGA. CDR3 in amino acids: CASSLTAYTDTQYF. Here the CDR3 DNA reads TGTGCCAGCAGCTTAACTGCCTACACAGATACGCAGTATTTT.

The table lists this clonotype with a few counts. The chain uses TRBV7-9 and TRBJ2-1; 7 nucleotides match TRBD2. Looked up from germline, CDR1 is SEHNR and CDR2 is FQNEAQ (reference sequence). The J segment lost 8 bases and the V segment lost 5 bases, leaving 12 bases of the junction unmatched. The CDR3 sequence is 15 residues long. CDR3 in amino acids: CASSILAAGVDEQFF. CDR3 sequence (DNA): TGTGCCAGCAGCATACTAGCCGCGGGAGTTGATGAGCAGTTCTTC.

V usage is TRBV7-9 and J usage is TRBJ2-1; D tentatively fits TRBD1 or TRBD2 (5 bases each). V lost 7 bases and J lost 9, with 22 bases in between. This CDR3 is 15 amino acids long. The germline CDR1 and CDR2 sequences are SEHNR and FQNEAQ (reference sequence). CDR3 loop: CASTSRDDPRGEQFF. The DNA of the CDR3 is TGTGCCAGCACATCCCGGGACGACCCGAGGGGTGAGCAGTTCTTC.

This chain's CDR3 is CASSQPGQGARGGYTF. The CDR3 nucleotides are TGCGCCAGCAGCCAGCCGGGACAGGGGGCGCGAGGTGGCTACACCTTC. J is TRBJ1-2 and V is TRBV4-1; 12 bases match TRBD1. This CDR3 is 16 amino acids long. Germline V gives CDR1 MGHRA, CDR2 YSYEKL. Germline trimming cut 3 bases from V and 7 bases from J; bases unmatched to any gene: 9.

This clonotype has a handful of counts. The genes are TRBV5-1 and TRBJ1-1; D uncertain. In germline, CDR1 is SGHRS, CDR2 YFSETQ. The CDR3 has 14 residues. The V end was cut by 0 bases, the J end by 1 base, with 7 bases between. CDR3 coding DNA: TGCGCCAGCAGCTTGGTAGGGAAGAACACTGAAGCTTTCTTT. Amino acid sequence: CASSLVGKNTEAFF.

The rearrangement links TRBV7-9 to TRBJ2-3, with D uncertain. Germline values: CDR1 SEHNR, CDR2 FQNEAQ (reference sequence). This CDR3 contains 15 residues. Trimming took off 6 bases at V and 2 bases at J, with 15 bases between the two ends. The CDR3 here is CASRPSSVHTDTQYF. The CDR3 DNA reads TGTGCCAGCAGACCCAGTTCTGTCCACACAGATACGCAGTATTTT.

The chain recombines TRBV7-2 with TRBJ2-1, with 7 bases matching TRBD1. CDR1 and CDR2 (germline): SGHTA, FQGNSA. This CDR3 has 17 amino acids. Trimming removed 5 bases from V and 0 bases from J; junction bases left unmatched: 10. CDR3 nucleotide sequence: TGTGCCAGCAGCCCGGGTGGGGCAGGGGGCTCCTACAATGAGCAGTTCTTC. Amino acid sequence: CASSPGGAGGSYNEQFF.

This clonotype was found a few times. J is TRBJ2-5 and V is TRBV7-9; 12 bases line up with TRBD2. The V gene's germline CDR1 is SEHNR and CDR2 FQNEAQ (reference sequence). The J segment lost 4 bases and the V segment lost 5 bases, leaving 2 bases of the junction unmatched. The CDR3 is 14 residues long. CDR3 nucleotide sequence: TGTGCCAGCAGCACTAGCGGGAGGAGAGAGACCCAGTACTTC. Its translation: CASSTSGRRETQYF.

This clonotype was seen a few times. The chain combines TRBV7-2 with TRBJ2-3; D is perhaps TRBD2 (6 bases). V lost 3 bases and J 2 bases, leaving 12 bases between the germline ends. This CDR3 contains 15 residues. The germline CDR1 and CDR2 sequences are SGHTA and FQGNSA. CDR3 sequence: CASSLGGGYTDTQYF. The CDR3 DNA sequence: TGTGCCAGCAGCTTGGGAGGCGGATACACAGATACGCAGTATTTT.

This clonotype was detected only a few times. Since a much larger clone is just one base distant, this may be a read error. V gene TRBV14 combines with J gene TRBJ2-5, with D uncertain. Germline V gene sequence: CDR1 SGHDN, CDR2 FVKESK. V shed 5 bases and J shed 0 bases, with 4 bases lying between them. The CDR3 totals 12 residues. CDR3 DNA: TGTGCCAGCAGCTGGTACCAAGAGACCCAGTACTTC. Translation: CASSWYQETQYF.

This clonotype was counted between two and nine times. The chain employs TRBV10-3 and TRBJ2-7; D is undetermined. CDR3 length: 13 amino acids. The ends were cut back, 1 base at V and 3 bases at J, with 7 bases in the middle. From germline, CDR1 is ENHRY and CDR2 SYGVKD. The CDR3 nucleotides read TGTGCCATCAGTGAGTGGGGAAGCTACGAGCAGTACTTC. It encodes CAISEWGSYEQYF.

The CDR3, as DNA: TGTGCCAGTAGTATCCGGTCCCGACTAGCGGGGGGGTCCGGGGAGCTGTTTTTT. It is translated as CASSIRSRLAGGSGELFF. This chain joins TRBV19 and TRBJ2-2, with TRBD2 matching 14 bases. The length of the CDR3 is 18 residues. The germline V gene has CDR1 LNHDA and CDR2 SQIVND (reference sequence). With 3 bases clipped from V and 6 bases from J, the junction kept 9 bases outside the gene matches.

The chain links TRBV12-3 or TRBV12-4 to TRBJ1-2; 7 nucleotides match TRBD1. Unmatched junction bases numbered 10, after V lost 4 bases and J lost 5 bases. This CDR3 has 15 amino acids. CDR3 in DNA: TGTGCCAGCAGTTCATCGACAGGGAAAGGATATGGCTACACCTTC. Its translation: CASSSSTGKGYGYTF.